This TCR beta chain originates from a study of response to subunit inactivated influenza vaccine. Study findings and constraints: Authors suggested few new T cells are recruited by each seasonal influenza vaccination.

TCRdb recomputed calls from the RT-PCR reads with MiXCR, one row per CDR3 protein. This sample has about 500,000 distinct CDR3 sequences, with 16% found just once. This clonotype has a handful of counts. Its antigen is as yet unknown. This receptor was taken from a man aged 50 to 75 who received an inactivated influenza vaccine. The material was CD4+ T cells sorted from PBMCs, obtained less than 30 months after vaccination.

The CDR3 bases are TGTGCCAGCAGCTTGGTCCACAATGAGCAGTTCTTC. Translated, it gives CASSLVHNEQFF. V is TRBV5-6 and J is TRBJ2-1; no reliable D call. V was pared by 0 bases and J by 5 bases, with 3 bases between. The CDR3 runs to 12 residues. Germline lookup yields CDR1 SGHDT and CDR2 YYEEEE.